This T cell receptor beta chain was documented in a study of T cells in Graves' hyperthyroidism and ophthalmopathy. Regions amplified from RNA transcripts were the TCR beta CDR3 regions. HTBI primers drove first-round RT-PCR of the TCR CDR3. TCRdb used MiXCR to reprocess the multiplex PCR reads, holding one entry per CDR3 protein. The sample has some 800,000 distinct CDR3 sequences; around 38% are singletons. This clonotype was counted many times. The germline V gene encodes CDR1 LNHNV and CDR2 YYDKDF (reference sequence). The CDR3 runs to 15 residues. The V and J ends lost 0 bases and 5 bases respectively, with 13 bases between them.

The V and J genes are TRBV15 and TRBJ1-2; D is possibly TRBD1 (5 bases). The receptor comes from a man aged 18 to 30 with Graves' hyperthyroidism. Sequenced: blood. As DNA, the CDR3 is TGTGCCACCAGCAGAGAAGGCAGGGCCGCGTATGGCTACACCTTC. It is translated as CATSREGRAAYGYTF. The variable domain in full, with the rest retrieved from reference TRBV15 and TRBJ1-2, is DAMVIQNPRYQVTQFGKPVTLSCSQTLNHNVMYWYQQKSSQAPKLLFHYYDKDFNNEADTPDNFQSRRPNTSFCFLDIRSPGLGDTAMYLCATSREGRAAYGYTFGSGTRLTVV.